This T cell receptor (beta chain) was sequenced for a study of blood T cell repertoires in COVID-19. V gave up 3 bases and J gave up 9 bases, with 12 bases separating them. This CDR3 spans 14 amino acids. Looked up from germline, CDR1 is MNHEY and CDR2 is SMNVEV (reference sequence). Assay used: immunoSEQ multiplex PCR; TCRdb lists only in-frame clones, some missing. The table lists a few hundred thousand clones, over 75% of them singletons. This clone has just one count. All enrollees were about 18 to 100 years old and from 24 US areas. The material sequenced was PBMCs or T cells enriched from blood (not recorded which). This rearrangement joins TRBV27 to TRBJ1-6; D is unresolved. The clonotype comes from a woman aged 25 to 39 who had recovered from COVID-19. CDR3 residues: CASSLGSRGSPLHF. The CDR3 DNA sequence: TGTGCCAGCAGTTTGGGTTCCCGGGGTTCACCCCTCCACTTT.